This T cell receptor beta chain was sequenced for a study of technical replicates of blood from a handful of donors. The table came from immunoSEQ multiplex PCR; TCRdb's copy has only in-frame clones and leaves some out. Of about 70,000 clones listed, around 90% are singletons. This clone was seen only once. Looked up from germline, CDR1 is SGHTA and CDR2 is FQGNSA. Trimming pared 0 bases from V and 6 bases from J, leaving 9 bases between. This CDR3 has 14 residues. The source material was T cells isolated from PBMCs. The chain links TRBV7-2 to TRBJ2-1; D remains unclear. This receptor was obtained from a human donor in good health. This CDR3 is CASSLAAAINEQFF. The CDR3 DNA is TGTGCCAGCAGCTTAGCGGCGGCTATCAATGAGCAGTTCTTC.